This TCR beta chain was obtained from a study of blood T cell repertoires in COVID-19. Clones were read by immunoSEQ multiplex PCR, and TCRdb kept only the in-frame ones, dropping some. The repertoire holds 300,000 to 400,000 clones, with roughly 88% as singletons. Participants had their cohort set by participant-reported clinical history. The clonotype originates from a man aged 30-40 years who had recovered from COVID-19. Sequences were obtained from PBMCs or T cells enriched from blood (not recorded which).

The CDR3 here is CASSHTTGTSGATHTDTQYF. CDR3 DNA sequence: TGTGCCAGCAGCCACACAACCGGGACTAGCGGGGCGACACACACAGATACGCAGTATTTT. The chain uses TRBV14 and TRBJ2-3; the match to TRBD2 covers 13 bases. The CDR3 is 20 amino acids. V shed 3 bases, J shed 2 bases, and the junction held 14 bases outside the gene matches. Per the germline V gene, CDR1 is SGHDN and CDR2 is FVKESK.